This T cell receptor (beta chain) appears in the sequencing data of a study of OX40 agonist ivuxolimab in advanced cancers. The data were produced by immunoSEQ multiplex PCR, yet TCRdb's version contains in-frame clones alone and is incomplete. Here the sample spans 30,000 to 45,000 clones, more than 85% being singletons. Autoimmune disease history or systemic immunosuppression disqualified patients. Concerning this clone itself: Its antigen is as yet unknown.

V shed 6 bases and J shed 3 bases, with 10 bases lying between them. The germline V gene encodes CDR1 PRHDT and CDR2 FYEKMQ (reference sequence). CDR3 length equals 13 residues. Whole-study results and caveats: In CD8+ T cells, expanded clones were on average more numerous than in CD4+.

This sample comprised CD4+ or CD8+ T cells sorted from blood, obtained in a trial of the OX40 agonist ivuxolimab. The chain links TRBV13 to TRBJ2-3; D not certain. This clonotype was sampled from an adult with an advanced solid tumor such as melanoma, head and neck, liver or kidney cancer. The CDR3: CASRSIRTDTQYF. DNA for the CDR3: TGTGCCAGCAGGTCGATCAGAACAGATACGCAGTATTTT.